This TCR beta chain comes out of a study of spatial heterogeneity in lung cancer. TCRdb reanalysed the 5' RACE reads using MiXCR and keeps one entry per CDR3 protein. The sample shows 8,500 to 14,000 distinct CDR3 sequences, 3% to 5% of them seen only once. Trimming cost V 2 bases and J 1 base, with 14 bases left between them. Per the germline V gene, CDR1 is GTSNPN and CDR2 is SVGIG (reference sequence). The CDR3 contains 15 residues. This clonotype was seen at least ten times. Time point of the sample: sample taken at primary tumor resection. In each case, whole RNA from tumor, nontumor lung or frozen PBMC was sequenced unsorted.

The chain links TRBV30 to TRBJ1-2; no clear D. Sequenced material: normal lung tissue next to the tumor, taken at surgery. This TCR was sampled from a male donor with early-stage non-small cell lung cancer. The DNA for the CDR3 is TGTGCCTGGAGTACTTTACGGCGGATTAACTATGGCTACACCTTC. It translates to CAWSTLRRINYGYTF.